The T cell receptor (beta chain) described here comes from a study of blood T cell repertoires in COVID-19. At the level of the study: Acute and convalescent COVID-19 samples came from the United States, Italy and Spain. Nucleic acid was either cDNA or gDNA, and it came from T cells, B-cell-depleted T cells, or PBMCs.

Cohort assignment relied on participant-reported clinical history. Up to 2 weeks before entering the study, exposed participants had met a COVID-19 case. The assay was immunoSEQ multiplex PCR, and TCRdb's table has in-frame clones only and misses some. The sample records approximately 220,000 clones, 85% to 90% being singletons. The V segment lost 7 bases and the J segment 8 bases; nucleotides outside the gene matches: 20. The CDR3 is 17 residues long. Germline V gene sequence: CDR1 SQVTM, CDR2 ANQGSEA. Sequencing input: PBMCs or T cells enriched from blood (not recorded which). The sequence came from a man aged 25-45 years who had been exposed to COVID-19. This chain connects TRBV29-1 to TRBJ2-1; TRBD2 matches at 10 bases. The CDR3 DNA sequence: TGCAGCGGGGAAGGGGCTAGCGGGGGTCCCGACTCCGATGAGCAGTTCTTC. Its protein is CSGEGASGGPDSDEQFF.